The present T cell receptor beta chain was sequenced within a study of T-cell reconstitution after alpha-beta-depleted transplantation in children. Whole-study findings and limits: The study traced high day-60 TCRbeta diversity in some patients to surviving recipient T cells and thymic progenitors. The study reportedly traced alpha-beta T cells about two months after transplant to several hundred expanded graft clones. The main origin of T-cell counts and diversity one year after transplant was newly produced T cells.

This clonotype came up many times. Its antigen is as yet unknown. Using unique molecular identifiers, the investigators prepared the TCRbeta library. TCRdb processed the PCR reads anew with MiXCR; each CDR3 protein has one entry. The sample has approximately 98,000 distinct CDR3 sequences; approximately 6% are singletons. Trimming stripped 6 bases from V and 3 bases from J, with 9 bases between. Per germline, CDR1 MDHEN and CDR2 SYDVKM. The CDR3 has 12 residues. This chain joins TRBV28 and TRBJ2-7, with D unclear. The material sequenced was PBMCs, mostly from graft donor cells, taken 360 days after TCRalphabeta/CD19-depleted stem cell transplant. This receptor was obtained from a male patient between 2 and 10 years old who had a stem cell transplant for acute lymphoblastic leukemia, so the T cells may come from the graft donor. In DNA, the CDR3 is TGTGCCAGCAGCTCCCCCAGCTACGAGCAGTACTTC. Protein product: CASSSPSYEQYF.